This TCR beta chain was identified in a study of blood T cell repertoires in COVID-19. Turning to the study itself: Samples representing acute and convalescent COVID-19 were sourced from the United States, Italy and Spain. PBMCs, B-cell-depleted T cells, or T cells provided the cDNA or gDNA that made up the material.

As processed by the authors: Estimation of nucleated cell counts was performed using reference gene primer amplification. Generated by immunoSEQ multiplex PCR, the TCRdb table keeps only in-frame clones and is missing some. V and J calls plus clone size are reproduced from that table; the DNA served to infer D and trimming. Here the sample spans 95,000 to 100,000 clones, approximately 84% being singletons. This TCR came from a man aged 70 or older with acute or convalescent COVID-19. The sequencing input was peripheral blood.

In DNA form, the CDR3 reads TGTGCCAGCAGTAGTAACAGAAACTATGGCTACACCTTC. This encodes CASSSNRNYGYTF. The chain uses TRBV6-2 or TRBV6-3 and TRBJ1-2; D is uncertain. The CDR3 length is 13 residues. V gave up 5 bases and J gave up 2 bases, with 9 bases separating them. Germline V gene lookup returns CDR1 MNHEY and CDR2 SVGEGT.